The 25 T cell receptor beta chains given below trace back to one sample, sequenced in a study of CD8+ T cells in alopecia areata. The treatment is: oral pan-JAK inhibitor, 5-10 mg twice daily. As the sequencing template, cDNA was produced by extracting RNA and reverse transcribing it. The method was immunoSEQ multiplex PCR; TCRdb's version includes in-frame clones alone and lacks a portion of them. The profile shows over 150,000 clones, roughly 60% of them singletons. The input for sequencing was CD4+ T cells sorted from blood, taken at week 24, from a patient treated with tofacitinib. Every receptor here comes from a human donor with alopecia areata.

The V and J genes are TRBV29-1 and TRBJ2-7, with 10 bases aligning to TRBD1. V lost 6 bases to trimming and J lost 2 bases; unmatched junction nucleotides: 4. CDR3 length equals 13 residues. Per germline, CDR1 SQVTM and CDR2 ANQGSEA. CDR3 sequence: CSVGQGETYEQYF. CDR3 in DNA: TGCAGCGTAGGACAGGGGGAGACCTACGAGCAGTACTTC.

The chain joins TRBV11-2 to TRBJ2-2, with a tentative D call TRBD2 (7 bases). Germline V CDR1 and CDR2: SGHAT, FQNNGV. The CDR3 totals 15 residues. V was clipped by 5 bases and J by 4 bases, with 14 bases between them. The DNA of the CDR3 is TGTGCCAGCAGCATAGGGGGGGCCGGCACCGGGGAGCTGTTTTTT. Translating it yields CASSIGGAGTGELFF.

The chain has TRBV30 and TRBJ2-1, with 10 bases aligning to TRBD2. The CDR3 extends over 12 amino acids. J lost 15 bases, V lost 2 bases, and 7 bases had no gene match. Germline CDR1 GTSNPN, CDR2 SVGIG (reference sequence). The CDR3 DNA follows: TGTGCCTGGAGTCCGCTAGCGGGAGATGTGTTCTTC. Protein sequence: CAWSPLAGDVFF.

The rearrangement joins TRBV5-6 to TRBJ1-1, with 9 bases identical to TRBD1. The germline V gene encodes CDR1 SGHDT and CDR2 YYEEEE. The CDR3 is 16 residues long. The J segment lost 3 bases and the V segment lost 3 bases, leaving 9 bases of the junction unmatched. This CDR3 reads CASSSGKQGADTEAFF. The CDR3 DNA reads TGTGCCAGCAGCTCGGGAAAACAGGGGGCGGACACTGAAGCTTTCTTT.

This clone has just a few counts. The J gene is TRBJ2-3, the V gene TRBV30, with D perhaps given as TRBD1 or TRBD2 (6 bases each). This CDR3 has 13 residues. Looked up from germline, CDR1 is GTSNPN and CDR2 is SVGIG (reference sequence). Trimming removed 4 bases at V and 5 bases at J, with 13 bases between. Here the CDR3 DNA reads TGTGCCTGGAATCGCGGAGGGGGAGATACGCAGTATTTT. It translates to CAWNRGGGDTQYF.

The chain uses TRBV7-2 and TRBJ2-7; D may be TRBD1 or TRBD2 (6 bases each). V lost 2 bases and J lost 3, with 11 bases in between. Germline V gene lookup returns CDR1 SGHTA and CDR2 FQGNSA. The CDR3 spans 14 residues. CDR3 DNA sequence: TGTGCCAGCAGCTTATCGGGGGACAACTACGAGCAGTACTTC. Protein: CASSLSGDNYEQYF.

The chain combines TRBV11-1 with TRBJ1-1; D is unclear. V was trimmed by 1 base and J by 6 bases, leaving 3 bases between them. Per the germline V gene, CDR1 is SGHAT and CDR2 is FQDESV (reference sequence). This CDR3 comprises 11 residues. CDR3 amino acids: CASSLEAEAFF. CDR3 DNA sequence: TGTGCCAGCAGCTTAGAAGCTGAAGCTTTCTTT.

The table lists this clone with a count of one. This chain joins TRBV2 and TRBJ2-1, with 10 bases lining up with TRBD2. V shed 6 bases and J 3 bases; nucleotides not matched to a gene: 2. The CDR3 has 14 residues. Germline CDR1 SNHLY, CDR2 FYNNEI. The CDR3 here is CASRIAGGYNEQFF. In nucleotides, the CDR3 is TGTGCCAGCAGGATAGCGGGGGGCTACAATGAGCAGTTCTTC.

The genes are TRBV20-1 and TRBJ2-2; tentatively, D is TRBD1 (5 bases). Trimming stripped 6 bases from V and 8 bases from J, with 10 bases between. This CDR3 has 11 amino acids. CDR1 is DFQATT and CDR2 is SNEGSKA in the germline V gene (reference sequence). The CDR3 reads CSAKGFGELFF. In DNA form, the CDR3 reads TGCAGTGCCAAGGGGTTTGGGGAGCTGTTTTTT.

This clone was picked up a small number of times. The CDR3 region has the DNA TGTGCCAGCAGTGGGACCGGGGAGCTGTTTTTT. It encodes CASSGTGELFF. The genes are TRBV25-1 and TRBJ2-2; D is ambiguous. The V and J ends lost 4 bases and 5 bases respectively, with 2 bases between them. This CDR3 contains 11 residues. Germline V gene data show CDR1 as MGHDK and CDR2 as SYGVNS.

Only a few counts were recorded for this clone. The chain carries TRBV18 and TRBJ2-7; 7 bases match TRBD2. The CDR3 extends over 15 amino acids. Germline V gene sequence: CDR1 KGHSH, CDR2 LQKENI. V gave up 2 bases and J gave up 3 bases; unmatched junction bases: 7. The CDR3 coding sequence is TGTGCCAGCTCACCATCTACGGGAGGCAACTACGAGCAGTACTTC. Translation: CASSPSTGGNYEQYF. Filled out from reference TRBV18 and TRBJ2-7, the complete variable domain reads NAGVMQNPRHLVRRRGQEARLRCSPMKGHSHVYWYRQLPEEGLKFMVYLQKENIIDESGMPKERFSAEFPKEGPSILRIQQVVRGDSAAYFCASSPSTGGNYEQYFGPGTRLTVT.

This clone has just one count. The gene calls are TRBV29-1 and TRBJ2-5; maybe TRBD1 (6 bases). The CDR3 covers 11 residues. CDR1 and CDR2 (germline): SQVTM, ANQGSEA. Trimming pared 4 bases from V and 5 bases from J, leaving 8 bases between. The CDR3 DNA reads as TGCAGCGTTGGTAGGGGGGAGACCCAGTACTTC. It specifies CSVGRGETQYF.

The CDR3 region has the DNA TGTGCCAGCAGTGAAGCCCGATTAAATCAGCCCCAGCATTTT. It encodes CASSEARLNQPQHF. The chain has TRBV2 and TRBJ1-5; D gene unclear. Per the germline V gene, CDR1 is SNHLY and CDR2 is FYNNEI. The CDR3 runs to 14 residues. V was clipped by 0 bases and J by 4 bases, with 7 bases between them.

V and J are TRBV5-1 and TRBJ2-7; D might be TRBD1 (5 bases). This CDR3 region has 16 residues. V lost 4 bases to trimming and J lost 3 bases, with 20 bases between them. Germline CDR1 and CDR2: SGHRS and YFSETQ. In DNA form, the CDR3 reads TGCGCCAGCAGCGGGCGAGTAGGGGTAGGATACTACGAGCAGTACTTC. Residues: CASSGRVGVGYYEQYF.

The rearrangement links TRBV7-2 to TRBJ1-5; the D is unclear. This CDR3 has 14 residues. Germline values: CDR1 SGHTA, CDR2 FQGNSA. V shed 5 bases and J shed 3 bases, with 11 bases lying between them. This CDR3 is CASSAGRTNQPQHF. CDR3 in DNA: TGTGCCAGCAGCGCCGGACGGACCAATCAGCCCCAGCATTTT.

The CDR3: CASSVGGGGTPGTQYF. The CDR3 nucleotides read TGTGCCAGCAGCGTAGGTGGCGGGGGGACCCCCGGGACCCAGTACTTC. This rearrangement joins TRBV9 to TRBJ2-5, with 8 bases identical to TRBD2. Germline trimming cut 0 bases from V and 7 bases from J; bases unmatched to any gene: 11. CDR3 length equals 16 residues. The germline gives CDR1 SGDLS, CDR2 YYNGEE. Based on the CDR3 plus reference TRBV9 and TRBJ2-5, the full variable domain is DSGVTQTPKHLITATGQRVTLRCSPRSGDLSVYWYQQSLDQGLQFLIQYYNGEERAKGNILERFSAQQFPDLHSELNLSSLELGDSALYFCASSVGGGGTPGTQYFGPGTRLLVL.

V gene TRBV29-1 combines with J gene TRBJ2-3; TRBD2 matches at 12 bases. Germline V gives CDR1 SQVTM, CDR2 ANQGSEA. The CDR3 loop spans 15 amino acids. Germline trimming cut 7 bases from V and 0 bases from J; bases unmatched to any gene: 5. The CDR3 region has the DNA TGCAGCGCAGAGACTAGCGGGGGAAGCACAGATACGCAGTATTTT. It specifies CSAETSGGSTDTQYF.

V usage is TRBV2 and J usage is TRBJ2-1; D gene uncertain. CDR1 is SNHLY and CDR2 is FYNNEI in the germline V gene. V was cut by 3 bases and J by 15 bases, with 15 bases left in between. The CDR3 runs to 12 residues. CDR3 loop: CASSDYGVGWFF. CDR3 nucleotide sequence: TGTGCCAGCAGTGATTATGGGGTGGGGTGGTTCTTC. The full variable domain, rest sourced from reference TRBV2 and TRBJ2-1, is EPEVTQTPSHQVTQMGQEVILRCVPISNHLYFYWYRQILGQKVEFLVSFYNNEISEKSEIFDDQFSVERPDGSNFTLKIRSTKLEDSAMYFCASSDYGVGWFFGPGTRLTVL.

The chain has TRBV4-3 and TRBJ2-2, with D possibly being TRBD2 (7 bases). The CDR3 is 14 residues long. The V gene's germline CDR1 is LGHNA and CDR2 YSLEER. Deletions cut 5 bases from V and 3 bases from J, with 10 bases between. The CDR3 coding sequence is TGCGCCAGCAGCGGGGGGGCGGACACCGGGGAGCTGTTTTTT. The encoded protein is CASSGGADTGELFF.

This chain links TRBV25-1 with TRBJ2-5; D not resolved. Germline V gene lookup returns CDR1 MGHDK and CDR2 SYGVNS. The CDR3 length is 11 residues. Deletions cut 8 bases from V and 5 bases from J, with 9 bases between. This CDR3 is CASASGETQYF. The CDR3 nucleotides read TGTGCCAGCGCGTCCGGGGAGACCCAGTACTTC.

The V call is TRBV7-9, the J call TRBJ1-2; 7 nucleotides line up with TRBD1. Trimming removed 4 bases from V and 9 bases from J; junction bases left unmatched: 17. This CDR3 is 16 amino acids long. Germline values: CDR1 SEHNR, CDR2 FQNEAQ (reference sequence). The CDR3 here is CASSSPGQLLSRSYTF. The CDR3 DNA reads as TGTGCCAGCAGCTCTCCGGGACAGCTACTCTCTAGAAGCTACACCTTC.

The chain uses TRBV7-9 and TRBJ1-5; no reliable D call. V lost 0 bases, J lost 7 bases, and 10 bases lay in between. From germline, CDR1 is SEHNR and CDR2 FQNEAQ (reference sequence). The CDR3 extends over 14 amino acids. Here the CDR3 reads CASSLAGFGQPQHF. The CDR3 DNA follows: TGTGCCAGCAGCTTAGCAGGTTTTGGGCAGCCCCAGCATTTT.

The chain combines TRBV7-2 with TRBJ2-3; D gene uncertain. The germline CDR1 and CDR2 sequences are SGHTA and FQGNSA. V was shortened by 1 base and J by 5 bases, with 10 bases between the two germline ends. This CDR3 has 14 amino acids. The CDR3, as DNA: TGTGCCAGCAGCTTAGGTGGAGTGGAAGATACGCAGTATTTT. Translation gives CASSLGGVEDTQYF.

This rearrangement joins TRBV6-1 to TRBJ2-1; possible D gene TRBD1, 5 bases. The CDR3 consists of 15 residues. Germline V gene data show CDR1 as MNHNS and CDR2 as SASEGT. Trimming cost V 0 bases and J 7 bases, with 13 bases left between them. CDR3 in amino acids: CASSEALKGWNEQFF. CDR3 DNA: TGTGCCAGCAGTGAAGCGCTCAAGGGGTGGAATGAGCAGTTCTTC.

This clone appeared a single time. The CDR3 protein is CASSLSPWDEQFF. In nucleotides, the CDR3 is TGTGCCAGCAGTTTATCCCCCTGGGATGAGCAGTTCTTC. The genes are TRBV27 and TRBJ2-1; no reliable D call. Germline V gene lookup returns CDR1 MNHEY and CDR2 SMNVEV (reference sequence). V was pared by 0 bases and J by 8 bases, with 8 bases between. This CDR3 contains 13 residues.